This entry concerns a single TCR beta chain. Antigen specificity is unknown. An end of the junction differs from the germline gene, which may be a read error. This entry is derived from a study of T cells in Graves' hyperthyroidism and ophthalmopathy. Study findings and constraints: Most expanded thyroid clonotypes above 0.001 recurred in blood.

In germline, CDR1 is WSHSY, CDR2 SAAADI. This CDR3 region has 17 residues. Amplified regions were TCR beta CDR3 sequences from RNA transcripts. The HTBI primer set served for first-round RT-PCR of the TCR CDR3. TCRdb itself ran the multiplex PCR reads through MiXCR, one entry per CDR3 protein. The sample carries under 400,000 distinct CDR3 sequences, roughly 15% recorded once. Fresh peripheral blood, 10 ml, yielded the PBMCs. The sample consisted of blood. The source is a man aged 30 to 39 with Graves' hyperthyroidism. J is TRBJ1-5 and V is TRBV10-2; TRBD1 might be the D (6 bases). The CDR3 loop is CASRPRDTYSGNQLQHF. In DNA form, the CDR3 reads TGCGCCAGCAGACCCCGGGACACCTACTCAGGCAATCAGCTCCAGCATTTT.